The 4 T cell receptor beta chains given below trace back to one sample, sequenced in a study of T cell responses to AZD1222 COVID-19 vaccine. Generated by immunoSEQ multiplex PCR, the TCRdb table keeps only in-frame clones and is missing some. The sample consists of some 100,000 clones, 86% of them appearing once. Sequenced material: peripheral blood, taken 28 days after the second AZD1222 dose. The source is an adult who received the AZD1222 COVID-19 vaccine.

This chain connects TRBV29-1 to TRBJ2-3; no reliable D call. The CDR3 spans 11 residues. Germline V gene sequence: CDR1 SQVTM, CDR2 ANQGSEA. The germline V and J ends were trimmed by 5 bases and 6 bases, with 9 bases remaining between them. In nucleotides, the CDR3 is TGCAGCGTTCGTGGATACGATACGCAGTATTTT. This encodes CSVRGYDTQYF.

This chain uses TRBV28 with TRBJ1-4; D call uncertain. Between the trimmed V and J ends, which lost 8 bases and 6 bases, there was a span of 19 bases. Germline V gene lookup returns CDR1 MDHEN and CDR2 SYDVKM. The CDR3 loop spans 15 amino acids. This chain's CDR3 is CASVGLDLDDEKLFF. The DNA of the CDR3 is TGTGCCAGCGTGGGTTTGGATTTGGACGATGAAAAACTGTTTTTT.

The chain couples TRBV28 to TRBJ2-1; 10 positions agree with TRBD1. The length of the CDR3 is 14 residues. J gave up 7 bases and V 6 bases, and 6 bases lay outside the gene matches. Germline CDR1 and CDR2: MDHEN and SYDVKM. CDR3 protein: CASSQGQGKNEQFF. CDR3 bases: TGTGCCAGCAGCCAGGGACAGGGGAAGAATGAGCAGTTCTTC. Full variable domain (rest looked up from reference TRBV28 and TRBJ2-1): DVKVTQSSRYLVKRTGEKVFLECVQDMDHENMFWYRQDPGLGLRLIYFSYDVKMKEKGDIPEGYSVSREKKERFSLILESASTNQTSMYLCASSQGQGKNEQFFGPGTRLTVL.

The J gene is TRBJ2-3, the V gene TRBV9; D not certain. The CDR3 covers 14 residues. With 5 bases removed from V and 0 bases from J, the gap between germline ends came to 10 bases. Germline V gene lookup returns CDR1 SGDLS and CDR2 YYNGEE. The CDR3 bases are TGTGCCAGCAGTCGGACGATTAGCACAGATACGCAGTATTTT. It codes for CASSRTISTDTQYF.